This TCR beta chain was sequenced for a study of OX40 agonist ivuxolimab in advanced cancers. Study-wide context: Melanoma, hepatocellular carcinoma, head and neck or renal cell cancer occurred in dose-escalation patients.

As regards this clone: What it recognizes is unknown.

The protocol was immunoSEQ multiplex PCR, while the TCRdb copy is restricted to in-frame clones and leaves out a portion. The data contain 75,000 to 80,000 clones, roughly 94% of them singletons. Regarding the study as a whole: There were also nonresponders showing low normalized T-cell clonal expansion. The average count of expanded clones was higher among CD8+ T cells than among CD4+. At 0.1 to 3.0 mg/kg, clonal expansion of CD4+ and CD8+ blood T cells had occurred by week 6.

Losses at the gene ends were 4 bases for V and 4 bases for J; bases not matched to a gene: 16. The CDR3 runs 17 residues. Germline CDR1 reads SGHKS; CDR2 reads YYEKEE (reference sequence). The chain combines TRBV5-5 with TRBJ1-2, with 7 bases lining up with TRBD1. The clonotype originates from an adult with an advanced solid tumor such as melanoma, head and neck, liver or kidney cancer. This material consisted of CD4+ or CD8+ T cells sorted from blood, taken in a trial of the OX40 agonist ivuxolimab. Here the CDR3 DNA reads TGTGCCAGCAGCCCCCCCCCGGGGGACAGTTTATCCTATGGCTACACCTTC. Encoded protein: CASSPPPGDSLSYGYTF.